Shown below are 12 T cell receptor beta chains from a single sample sequenced in a study of shared clonotypes between healthy human individuals. The data were produced by immunoSEQ multiplex PCR, yet TCRdb's version contains in-frame clones alone and is incomplete. The sample consists of about 610,000 clones, about 96% of them appearing once. The sequenced sample was naive CD4+ T cells sorted from blood. Subset denoted: CD45RA+ positively selected. The source is a woman under 40 in good health.

The rearrangement uses TRBV6-5 and TRBJ1-1, with D unresolved. Germline CDR1 reads MNHEY; CDR2 reads SVGAGI. The CDR3 loop spans 15 amino acids. V was pared by 6 bases and J by 1 base, with 15 bases between. This CDR3 reads CASSFTQTRNTEAFF. The CDR3 region has the DNA TGTGCCAGCAGCTTTACCCAAACGAGGAACACTGAAGCTTTCTTT.

A few counts support this clone. Within the sample, other DNA sequences also encode this same CDR3. The J gene is TRBJ1-1, the V gene TRBV19; D unclear. The germline V and J ends were trimmed by 3 bases and 2 bases, with 7 bases remaining between them. CDR1 is LNHDA and CDR2 is SQIVND in the germline V gene (reference sequence). This CDR3 region has 13 residues. CDR3 sequence: CASSIVENTEAFF. In DNA, the CDR3 is TGTGCCAGTAGTATCGTGGAAAACACTGAAGCTTTCTTT.

CDR3 loop: CASSNRADAGDNEQYF. The CDR3 nucleotides read TGCGCCAGCAGCAACCGGGCCGACGCTGGGGACAACGAGCAGTACTTC. J is TRBJ2-7 and V is TRBV5-1; a weak D match, TRBD1 (6 bases). The CDR3 is made up of 16 amino acids. CDR1 and CDR2 from the germline V gene are SGHRS and YFSETQ. V was cut by 4 bases and J by 5 bases, with 22 bases left in between.

The J gene is TRBJ2-3, the V gene TRBV5-1, with 8 bases aligning to TRBD2. The germline CDR1 and CDR2 sequences are SGHRS and YFSETQ. Germline trimming cut 3 bases from V and 6 bases from J; bases unmatched to any gene: 6. The CDR3 contains 14 residues. CDR3 amino acids: CASSSYSGIDTQYF. The CDR3 DNA sequence: TGCGCCAGCAGCTCATATAGCGGGATTGATACGCAGTATTTT.

The rearrangement joins TRBV6-4 to TRBJ2-7; D gene ambiguous. The CDR3 sequence is 15 residues long. From germline, CDR1 is MRHNA and CDR2 SNTAGT. V lost 3 bases, J lost 2 bases, and 14 bases lay in between. The CDR3 here is CASSEHARSPYEQYF. CDR3 bases: TGTGCCAGCAGTGAACACGCTAGGAGCCCCTACGAGCAGTACTTC.

The chain carries TRBV5-4 and TRBJ2-7, with 10 bases that match TRBD2. V gave up 6 bases and J gave up 4 bases; unmatched junction bases: 4. Germline-derived CDR1 and CDR2 are SGHNT and YYREEE (reference sequence). This CDR3 region has 13 residues. The CDR3 DNA is TGTGCCAGCACCCTAGCGGGAGCGTACGAGCAGTACTTC. This encodes CASTLAGAYEQYF. The full variable domain, with the rest looked up from reference TRBV5-4 and TRBJ2-7, is ETGVTQSPTHLIKTRGQQVTLRCSSQSGHNTVSWYQQALGQGPQFIFQYYREEENGRGNFPPRFSGLQFPNYSSELNVNALELDDSALYLCASTLAGAYEQYFGPGTRLTVT.

This clone was seen once. The chain recombines TRBV29-1 with TRBJ1-3, with TRBD1 matching over 9 bases. The CDR3 contains 12 residues. J gave up 2 bases and V 7 bases, and 0 bases lay outside the gene matches. Germline V gene lookup returns CDR1 SQVTM and CDR2 ANQGSEA. The CDR3 DNA reads as TGCAGCGGGACAGGGGCTGGAAACACCATATATTTT. As protein: CSGTGAGNTIYF.

This chain joins TRBV9 and TRBJ2-7, with TRBD1 matching 8 bases. Germline V CDR1 and CDR2: SGDLS, YYNGEE. Trimming cost V 0 bases and J 4 bases; bases outside gene matches: 3. The CDR3 extends over 14 amino acids. In DNA, the CDR3 is TGTGCCAGCAGCGTAGGGGGGACAGGTTACGAGCAGTACTTC. Translated, it gives CASSVGGTGYEQYF.

CDR3 sequence: CASSRSGSSYNEQFF. Written as DNA, the CDR3 is TGTGCCAGCAGCCGTAGCGGGAGCTCCTACAATGAGCAGTTCTTC. This chain connects TRBV5-4 to TRBJ2-1, with TRBD2 identical over 9 bases. This CDR3 contains 15 residues. With 4 bases clipped from V and 0 bases from J, the junction kept 2 bases outside the gene matches. Germline assignment: CDR1 SGHNT and CDR2 YYREEE (reference sequence).

J is TRBJ1-5 and V is TRBV28, with a possible D match to TRBD1 (5 bases). Germline lookup yields CDR1 MDHEN and CDR2 SYDVKM. V lost 5 bases, J lost 6 bases, and 14 bases lay in between. The CDR3 sequence is 14 residues long. The CDR3 DNA follows: TGTGCCAGCAGTCTCGGGGCAGGGACTCAGCCCCAGCATTTT. Its protein product is CASSLGAGTQPQHF.

The chain employs TRBV2 and TRBJ2-1, with unresolved D. V was clipped by 2 bases and J by 3 bases, with 11 bases between them. Germline lookup yields CDR1 SNHLY and CDR2 FYNNEI. The CDR3 extends over 15 amino acids. CDR3 region: CASSEPPIRYNEQFF. In DNA form, the CDR3 reads TGTGCCAGCAGTGAACCCCCTATCCGCTACAATGAGCAGTTCTTC.

V usage is TRBV5-4 and J usage is TRBJ1-6, with D possibly TRBD1 on 6 matching bases. The CDR3 has 18 amino acids. The V end lost 0 bases, the J end lost 9 bases, and 22 bases lay between the germline ends. In germline, CDR1 is SGHNT, CDR2 YYREEE (reference sequence). The CDR3 DNA is TGTGCCAGCAGCTTGGGACCCCACACGGACAGTGTCGCTTCACCCCTCCACTTT. Amino acid sequence: CASSLGPHTDSVASPLHF.